This T cell receptor beta chain was retrieved from a study of CD8+CD57+ T cells in acquired aplastic anemia. Germline V gives CDR1 SGHKS, CDR2 YYEKEE (reference sequence). Trimming took 0 bases from V and 2 from J, leaving 8 bases between them. This CDR3 contains 14 residues. Whole-study results and caveats: Roughly 27 shared CD8+ CDR3s appeared highly expressed within patients' immunodominant clones.

This clonotype was recorded at least ten times. The antigen remains unidentified. According to the study, genomic DNA was the template for TCR beta VDJ and CDR3 profiling. TCRdb redid the calling of the reads with MiXCR, one entry per CDR3 protein. The sample records approximately 220,000 distinct CDR3 sequences, over 40% being singletons. Individuals selected for sequencing had exhibited CD8+CD57+ cell expansion on flow cytometry. The sequencing input was sorted CD4+, CD8+, or CD8+CD57+ T cells (not recorded which) from PBMCs. The V and J genes are TRBV5-5 and TRBJ1-1, with D unresolved. The clonotype originates from a human donor with aplastic anemia. CDR3 in DNA: TGTGCCAGCAGCTTGGCCGCAGTTAACACTGAAGCTTTCTTT. Amino acid sequence: CASSLAAVNTEAFF.